Below, 3 T cell receptor beta chains from the same sample are listed, as sequenced in a study of blood T cell repertoires in COVID-19. Measured with immunoSEQ multiplex PCR; TCRdb has only the in-frame clones, and not every one. The data hold around 130,000 clones, with about 84% observed a single time. Specimen: peripheral blood. Receptors were obtained from a man between 60 and 75 years old with acute or convalescent COVID-19.

The sample holds one count of this clone. V usage is TRBV10-2 and J usage is TRBJ2-6; D is possibly TRBD2 (5 bases). Trimming stripped 6 bases from V and 0 bases from J, with 15 bases between. The CDR3 length is 17 residues. CDR1 is WSHSY and CDR2 is SAAADI in the germline V gene. CDR3: CASRDLLGSSGANVLTF. In nucleotides, the CDR3 is TGCGCCAGCAGAGACCTCTTGGGGAGCTCTGGGGCCAACGTCCTGACTTTC.

The rearrangement joins TRBV6-4 to TRBJ2-1; the D gene could be TRBD1 or TRBD2 (6 bases each). The germline CDR1 and CDR2 sequences are MRHNA and SNTAGT. Trimming stripped 4 bases from V and 6 bases from J, with 13 bases between. This CDR3 comprises 14 residues. CDR3 in DNA: TGTGCCAGCAGTGCCTCGGGGGCTATCAATGAGCAGTTCTTC. It is translated as CASSASGAINEQFF.

This clone was recorded once. The chain uses TRBV5-6 and TRBJ2-7; D might be TRBD2 (7 bases). Germline assignment: CDR1 SGHDT and CDR2 YYEEEE. V was clipped by 3 bases and J by 3 bases, with 13 bases between them. The CDR3 loop spans 14 amino acids. The CDR3 DNA is TGTGCCAGCAGCTCTGGGGGGGCGAGCTACGAGCAGTACTTC. This codes for CASSSGGASYEQYF.